This T cell receptor beta chain was identified during a study of response to subunit inactivated influenza vaccine. This CDR3 region has 14 residues. Trimming took 8 bases from V and 4 from J; bases not matched to a gene: 7. Germline lookup yields CDR1 LNHDA and CDR2 SQIVND (reference sequence). General observations from the study: There was a suggestion from the authors that each seasonal influenza vaccination recruits few new T cells.

One entry per CDR3 protein, called by TCRdb with MiXCR from the RT-PCR reads. The repertoire holds about 700,000 distinct CDR3 sequences, with approximately 15% as singletons. This clonotype was picked up many times. The antigen remains unidentified. The genes are TRBV19 and TRBJ2-2; TRBD2 matches 7 bases. This TCR came from a man aged 50-59 years who received an inactivated influenza vaccine. The sequencing here drew on PBMCs from blood, taken about 14 days before vaccination. CDR3 nucleotides: TGTGCCAGTGGACTAGTGTTGAGCACCGGGGAGCTGTTTTTT. Its protein product is CASGLVLSTGELFF.